This TCR beta chain came from a study of blood T cells in healthy people across ages. Whole-study context: Capturing about one barcoded beta molecule per two T cells was achieved by template switching.

Sample-barcoded 5' priming and a J-beta primer mix drove a second PCR of 7 to 11 cycles. Using its own MiXCR run on the 5' RACE reads, TCRdb lists one record per CDR3 protein. The sample carries 1.5 million to 2 million distinct CDR3 sequences, over 25% recorded once. This clonotype was seen more than once but under ten times. The V gene's germline CDR1 is DFQATT and CDR2 SNEGSKA (reference sequence). The CDR3 sequence is 14 residues long. The V end was cut by 1 base, the J end by 2 bases, with 12 bases between. This TCR was recovered from a woman younger than 45 in good health. Sample: blood. The chain combines TRBV20-1 with TRBJ2-7; the D call may be TRBD1 or TRBD2 (5 bases each). Here the CDR3 reads CSARGGTQAYEQYF. In DNA form, the CDR3 reads TGCAGTGCTAGAGGGGGGACCCAAGCCTACGAGCAGTACTTC.